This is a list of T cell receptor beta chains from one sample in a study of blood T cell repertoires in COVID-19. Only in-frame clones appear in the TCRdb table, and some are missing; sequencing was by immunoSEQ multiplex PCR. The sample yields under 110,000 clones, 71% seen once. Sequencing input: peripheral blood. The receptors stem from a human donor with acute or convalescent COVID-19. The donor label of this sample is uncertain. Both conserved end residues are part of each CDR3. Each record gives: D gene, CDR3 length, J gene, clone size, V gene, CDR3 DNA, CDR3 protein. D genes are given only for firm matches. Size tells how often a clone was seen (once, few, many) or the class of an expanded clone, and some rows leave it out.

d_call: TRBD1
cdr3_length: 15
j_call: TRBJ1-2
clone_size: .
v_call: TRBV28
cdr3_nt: TGTGCCAGCAGATTAACAGGGGGCAGGGACTATGGCTACACCTTC
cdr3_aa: CASRLTGGRDYGYTF

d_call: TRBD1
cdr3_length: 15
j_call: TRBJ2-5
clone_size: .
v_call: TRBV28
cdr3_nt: TGTGCCAGCAGCCGCTTAGAGGGGGCATTGGTGACCCAGTACTTC
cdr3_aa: CASSRLEGALVTQYF

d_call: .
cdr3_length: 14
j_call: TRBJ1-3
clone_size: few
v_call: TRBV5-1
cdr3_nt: TGCGCCAGCAGCTTGGGACAGACTGGAAACACCATATATTTT
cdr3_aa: CASSLGQTGNTIYF

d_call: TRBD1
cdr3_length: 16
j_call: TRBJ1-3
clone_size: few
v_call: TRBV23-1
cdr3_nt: TGCGCCAGCAGTCAAAGGGACAGGAGCTCTGGAAACACCATATATTTT
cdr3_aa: CASSQRDRSSGNTIYF

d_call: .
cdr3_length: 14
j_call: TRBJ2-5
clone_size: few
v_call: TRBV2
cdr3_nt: TGTGCCAGCAGGGTGACACTTTTTCAAGAGACCCAGTACTTC
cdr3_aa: CASRVTLFQETQYF

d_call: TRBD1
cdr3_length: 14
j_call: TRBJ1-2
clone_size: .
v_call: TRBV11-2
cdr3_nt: TGTGCCAGCAGCCTCGGACAGGGTGACTATGGCTACACCTTC
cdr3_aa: CASSLGQGDYGYTF

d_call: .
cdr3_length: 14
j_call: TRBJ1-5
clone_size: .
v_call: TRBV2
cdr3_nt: TGTGCCAGCAGCCTCGGACGGGACAATCAGCCCCAGCATTTT
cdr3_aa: CASSLGRDNQPQHF

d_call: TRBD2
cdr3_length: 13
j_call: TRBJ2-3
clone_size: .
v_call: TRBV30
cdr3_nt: TGTGCCTGGAAAGTCGGGGGGGCAGATACGCAGTATTTT
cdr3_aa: CAWKVGGADTQYF

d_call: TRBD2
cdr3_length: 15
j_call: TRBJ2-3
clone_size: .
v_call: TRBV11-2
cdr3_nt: TGTGCCAGCAGCCTTGGGAGGGGCCGCGGGGATACGCAGTATTTT
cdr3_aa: CASSLGRGRGDTQYF

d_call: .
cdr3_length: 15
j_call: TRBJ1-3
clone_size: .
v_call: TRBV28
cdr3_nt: TGTGCCAGCAGTTTATGGACCCAGGGAAGAAACACCATATATTTT
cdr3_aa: CASSLWTQGRNTIYF

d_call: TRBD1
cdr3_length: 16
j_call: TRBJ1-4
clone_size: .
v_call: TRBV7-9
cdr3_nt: TGTGCCAGCAGCTTAGGGACCGGGACAGGGGTAGAAAAACTGTTTTTT
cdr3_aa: CASSLGTGTGVEKLFF

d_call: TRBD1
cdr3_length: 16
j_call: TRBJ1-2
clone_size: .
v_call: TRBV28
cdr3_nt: TGTGCCAGCAGTTTAGGGGGGACAGGGGGCGCGGGTGGCTACACCTTC
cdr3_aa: CASSLGGTGGAGGYTF

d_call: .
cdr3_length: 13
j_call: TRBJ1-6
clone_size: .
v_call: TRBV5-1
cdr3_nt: TGCGCCAGCAGCTTGGAAGAGGAATCACCCCTCCACTTT
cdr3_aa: CASSLEEESPLHF

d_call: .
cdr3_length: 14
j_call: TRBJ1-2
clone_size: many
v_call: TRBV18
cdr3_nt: TGTGCCAGCTCACCATTGGAGGGGTTGAGTGGCTACACCTTC
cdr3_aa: CASSPLEGLSGYTF

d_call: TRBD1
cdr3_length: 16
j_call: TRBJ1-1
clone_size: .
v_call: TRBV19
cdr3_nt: TGTGCCAGTATCCAGGGGGAGTTGGGTAGTTTCGCTGAAGCTTTCTTT
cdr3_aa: CASIQGELGSFAEAFF

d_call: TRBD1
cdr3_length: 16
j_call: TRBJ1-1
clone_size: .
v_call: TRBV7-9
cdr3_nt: TGTGCCAGCAGCTTAGGAGCAGGGGGAACGAACACTGAAGCTTTCTTT
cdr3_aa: CASSLGAGGTNTEAFF